This T cell receptor beta chain was identified during a study of blood T cell repertoires in COVID-19. As for the study in general: Samples taken during acute and convalescent COVID-19 were collected in the United States, Italy and Spain. Sources were T cells, B-cell-depleted T cells, or PBMCs; the material itself was cDNA or gDNA.

The CDR3 spans 16 residues. V shed 2 bases, J shed 6 bases, and the junction held 10 bases outside the gene matches. Germline CDR1 and CDR2: SGHRS and YFSETQ. In the original processing: Counts of nucleated cells, estimated from reference gene primer amplification, were obtained. Method: immunoSEQ multiplex PCR; TCRdb's copy keeps in-frame clones and lacks some. The DNA gave D and trimming, while V, J and clone size come from that table. The sample consists of 70,000 or so clones, over 65% of them appearing once. Input material: peripheral blood. This rearrangement joins TRBV5-1 to TRBJ2-1, with TRBD1 matching over 8 bases. This clonotype originated in a woman between 65 and 79 years old with acute or convalescent COVID-19. CDR3 loop: CASSLLTGATVNEQFF. The CDR3 bases are TGCGCCAGCAGCTTACTGACAGGGGCCACGGTCAATGAGCAGTTCTTC.